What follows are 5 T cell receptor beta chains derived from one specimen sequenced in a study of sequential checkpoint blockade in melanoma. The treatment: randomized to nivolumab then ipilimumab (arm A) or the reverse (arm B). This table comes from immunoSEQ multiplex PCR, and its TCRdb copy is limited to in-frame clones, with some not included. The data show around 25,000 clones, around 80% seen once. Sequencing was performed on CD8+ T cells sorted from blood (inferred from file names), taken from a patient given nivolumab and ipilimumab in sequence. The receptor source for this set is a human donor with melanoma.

CDR3 in amino acids: CSVEGQEAREQYF. Written as DNA, the CDR3 is TGCAGCGTTGAGGGACAGGAGGCTCGCGAGCAGTACTTC. The chain uses TRBV29-1 and TRBJ2-7; 8 bases are shared with TRBD1. CDR1 is SQVTM, CDR2 ANQGSEA, per germline. The V and J ends lost 3 bases and 6 bases, in that order; junction bases with no gene match: 7. This CDR3 contains 13 residues.

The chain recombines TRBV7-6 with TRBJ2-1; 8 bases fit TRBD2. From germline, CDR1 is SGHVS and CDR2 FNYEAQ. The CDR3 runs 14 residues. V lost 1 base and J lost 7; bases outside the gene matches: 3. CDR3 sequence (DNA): TGTGCCAGCAGCTTAGGACTAGCGAGAAATGAGCAGTTCTTC. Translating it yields CASSLGLARNEQFF.

CDR3 loop: CASSPSTSGSLQETQYF. The CDR3 DNA sequence: TGTGCCAGCAGCCCCTCGACCAGCGGGAGTCTCCAAGAGACCCAGTACTTC. The chain combines TRBV7-6 with TRBJ2-5; 8 nucleotides agree with TRBD2. V gave up 5 bases and J gave up 1 base; unmatched junction bases: 12. CDR3 length equals 17 residues. CDR1 is SGHVS, CDR2 FNYEAQ, per germline. The full variable domain, with the rest looked up from reference TRBV7-6 and TRBJ2-5, is GAGVSQSPRYKVTKRGQDVALRCDPISGHVSLYWYRQALGQGPEFLTYFNYEAQQDKSGLPNDRFSAERPEGSISTLTIQRTEQRDSAMYRCASSPSTSGSLQETQYFGPGTRLLVL.

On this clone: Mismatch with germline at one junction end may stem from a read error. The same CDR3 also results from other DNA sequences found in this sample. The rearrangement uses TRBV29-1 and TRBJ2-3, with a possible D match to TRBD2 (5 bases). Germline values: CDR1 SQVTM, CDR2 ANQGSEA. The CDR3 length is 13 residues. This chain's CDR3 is CSVRSGGTDTQYF. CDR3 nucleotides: TGCAGCGTAAGAAGCGGAGGCACAGATACGCAATATTTT.

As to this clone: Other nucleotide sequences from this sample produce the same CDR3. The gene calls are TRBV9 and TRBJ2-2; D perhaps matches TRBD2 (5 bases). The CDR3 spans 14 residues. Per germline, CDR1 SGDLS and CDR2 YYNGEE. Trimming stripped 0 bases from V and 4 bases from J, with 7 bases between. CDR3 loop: CASSVGRLTGELFF. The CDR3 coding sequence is TGTGCCAGCAGCGTAGGGAGGCTCACCGGGGAGCTGTTTTTT. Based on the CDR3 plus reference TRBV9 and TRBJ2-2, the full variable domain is DSGVTQTPKHLITATGQRVTLRCSPRSGDLSVYWYQQSLDQGLQFLIQYYNGEERAKGNILERFSAQQFPDLHSELNLSSLELGDSALYFCASSVGRLTGELFFGEGSRLTVL.